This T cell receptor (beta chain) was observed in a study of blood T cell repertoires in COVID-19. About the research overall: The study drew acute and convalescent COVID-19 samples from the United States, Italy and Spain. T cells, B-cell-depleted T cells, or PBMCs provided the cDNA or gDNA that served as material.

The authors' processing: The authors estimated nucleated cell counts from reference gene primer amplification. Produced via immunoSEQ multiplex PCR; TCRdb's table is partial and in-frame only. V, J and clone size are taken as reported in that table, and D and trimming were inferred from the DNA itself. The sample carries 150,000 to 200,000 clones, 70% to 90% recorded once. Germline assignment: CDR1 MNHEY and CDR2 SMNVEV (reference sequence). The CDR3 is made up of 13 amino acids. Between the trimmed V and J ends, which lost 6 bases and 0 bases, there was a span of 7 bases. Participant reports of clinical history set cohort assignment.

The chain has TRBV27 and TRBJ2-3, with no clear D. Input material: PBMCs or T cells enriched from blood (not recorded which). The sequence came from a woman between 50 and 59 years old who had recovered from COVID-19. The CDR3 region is CASSLTSTDTQYF. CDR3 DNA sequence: TGTGCCAGCAGCCTGACTAGCACAGATACGCAGTATTTT.